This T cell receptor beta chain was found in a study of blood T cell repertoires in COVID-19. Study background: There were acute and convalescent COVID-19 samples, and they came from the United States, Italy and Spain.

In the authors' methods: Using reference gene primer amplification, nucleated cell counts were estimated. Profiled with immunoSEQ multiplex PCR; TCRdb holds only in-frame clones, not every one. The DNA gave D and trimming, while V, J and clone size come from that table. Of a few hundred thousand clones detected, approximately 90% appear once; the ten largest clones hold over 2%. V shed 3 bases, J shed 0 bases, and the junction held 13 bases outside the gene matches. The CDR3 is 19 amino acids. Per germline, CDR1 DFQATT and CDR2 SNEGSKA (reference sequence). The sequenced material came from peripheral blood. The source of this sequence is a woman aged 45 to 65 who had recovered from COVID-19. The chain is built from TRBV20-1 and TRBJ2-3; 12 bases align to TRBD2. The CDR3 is CSASSTSGSFKYSTDTQYF. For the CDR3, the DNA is TGCAGTGCTAGTTCGACTAGCGGGAGTTTCAAGTATAGCACAGATACGCAGTATTTT.